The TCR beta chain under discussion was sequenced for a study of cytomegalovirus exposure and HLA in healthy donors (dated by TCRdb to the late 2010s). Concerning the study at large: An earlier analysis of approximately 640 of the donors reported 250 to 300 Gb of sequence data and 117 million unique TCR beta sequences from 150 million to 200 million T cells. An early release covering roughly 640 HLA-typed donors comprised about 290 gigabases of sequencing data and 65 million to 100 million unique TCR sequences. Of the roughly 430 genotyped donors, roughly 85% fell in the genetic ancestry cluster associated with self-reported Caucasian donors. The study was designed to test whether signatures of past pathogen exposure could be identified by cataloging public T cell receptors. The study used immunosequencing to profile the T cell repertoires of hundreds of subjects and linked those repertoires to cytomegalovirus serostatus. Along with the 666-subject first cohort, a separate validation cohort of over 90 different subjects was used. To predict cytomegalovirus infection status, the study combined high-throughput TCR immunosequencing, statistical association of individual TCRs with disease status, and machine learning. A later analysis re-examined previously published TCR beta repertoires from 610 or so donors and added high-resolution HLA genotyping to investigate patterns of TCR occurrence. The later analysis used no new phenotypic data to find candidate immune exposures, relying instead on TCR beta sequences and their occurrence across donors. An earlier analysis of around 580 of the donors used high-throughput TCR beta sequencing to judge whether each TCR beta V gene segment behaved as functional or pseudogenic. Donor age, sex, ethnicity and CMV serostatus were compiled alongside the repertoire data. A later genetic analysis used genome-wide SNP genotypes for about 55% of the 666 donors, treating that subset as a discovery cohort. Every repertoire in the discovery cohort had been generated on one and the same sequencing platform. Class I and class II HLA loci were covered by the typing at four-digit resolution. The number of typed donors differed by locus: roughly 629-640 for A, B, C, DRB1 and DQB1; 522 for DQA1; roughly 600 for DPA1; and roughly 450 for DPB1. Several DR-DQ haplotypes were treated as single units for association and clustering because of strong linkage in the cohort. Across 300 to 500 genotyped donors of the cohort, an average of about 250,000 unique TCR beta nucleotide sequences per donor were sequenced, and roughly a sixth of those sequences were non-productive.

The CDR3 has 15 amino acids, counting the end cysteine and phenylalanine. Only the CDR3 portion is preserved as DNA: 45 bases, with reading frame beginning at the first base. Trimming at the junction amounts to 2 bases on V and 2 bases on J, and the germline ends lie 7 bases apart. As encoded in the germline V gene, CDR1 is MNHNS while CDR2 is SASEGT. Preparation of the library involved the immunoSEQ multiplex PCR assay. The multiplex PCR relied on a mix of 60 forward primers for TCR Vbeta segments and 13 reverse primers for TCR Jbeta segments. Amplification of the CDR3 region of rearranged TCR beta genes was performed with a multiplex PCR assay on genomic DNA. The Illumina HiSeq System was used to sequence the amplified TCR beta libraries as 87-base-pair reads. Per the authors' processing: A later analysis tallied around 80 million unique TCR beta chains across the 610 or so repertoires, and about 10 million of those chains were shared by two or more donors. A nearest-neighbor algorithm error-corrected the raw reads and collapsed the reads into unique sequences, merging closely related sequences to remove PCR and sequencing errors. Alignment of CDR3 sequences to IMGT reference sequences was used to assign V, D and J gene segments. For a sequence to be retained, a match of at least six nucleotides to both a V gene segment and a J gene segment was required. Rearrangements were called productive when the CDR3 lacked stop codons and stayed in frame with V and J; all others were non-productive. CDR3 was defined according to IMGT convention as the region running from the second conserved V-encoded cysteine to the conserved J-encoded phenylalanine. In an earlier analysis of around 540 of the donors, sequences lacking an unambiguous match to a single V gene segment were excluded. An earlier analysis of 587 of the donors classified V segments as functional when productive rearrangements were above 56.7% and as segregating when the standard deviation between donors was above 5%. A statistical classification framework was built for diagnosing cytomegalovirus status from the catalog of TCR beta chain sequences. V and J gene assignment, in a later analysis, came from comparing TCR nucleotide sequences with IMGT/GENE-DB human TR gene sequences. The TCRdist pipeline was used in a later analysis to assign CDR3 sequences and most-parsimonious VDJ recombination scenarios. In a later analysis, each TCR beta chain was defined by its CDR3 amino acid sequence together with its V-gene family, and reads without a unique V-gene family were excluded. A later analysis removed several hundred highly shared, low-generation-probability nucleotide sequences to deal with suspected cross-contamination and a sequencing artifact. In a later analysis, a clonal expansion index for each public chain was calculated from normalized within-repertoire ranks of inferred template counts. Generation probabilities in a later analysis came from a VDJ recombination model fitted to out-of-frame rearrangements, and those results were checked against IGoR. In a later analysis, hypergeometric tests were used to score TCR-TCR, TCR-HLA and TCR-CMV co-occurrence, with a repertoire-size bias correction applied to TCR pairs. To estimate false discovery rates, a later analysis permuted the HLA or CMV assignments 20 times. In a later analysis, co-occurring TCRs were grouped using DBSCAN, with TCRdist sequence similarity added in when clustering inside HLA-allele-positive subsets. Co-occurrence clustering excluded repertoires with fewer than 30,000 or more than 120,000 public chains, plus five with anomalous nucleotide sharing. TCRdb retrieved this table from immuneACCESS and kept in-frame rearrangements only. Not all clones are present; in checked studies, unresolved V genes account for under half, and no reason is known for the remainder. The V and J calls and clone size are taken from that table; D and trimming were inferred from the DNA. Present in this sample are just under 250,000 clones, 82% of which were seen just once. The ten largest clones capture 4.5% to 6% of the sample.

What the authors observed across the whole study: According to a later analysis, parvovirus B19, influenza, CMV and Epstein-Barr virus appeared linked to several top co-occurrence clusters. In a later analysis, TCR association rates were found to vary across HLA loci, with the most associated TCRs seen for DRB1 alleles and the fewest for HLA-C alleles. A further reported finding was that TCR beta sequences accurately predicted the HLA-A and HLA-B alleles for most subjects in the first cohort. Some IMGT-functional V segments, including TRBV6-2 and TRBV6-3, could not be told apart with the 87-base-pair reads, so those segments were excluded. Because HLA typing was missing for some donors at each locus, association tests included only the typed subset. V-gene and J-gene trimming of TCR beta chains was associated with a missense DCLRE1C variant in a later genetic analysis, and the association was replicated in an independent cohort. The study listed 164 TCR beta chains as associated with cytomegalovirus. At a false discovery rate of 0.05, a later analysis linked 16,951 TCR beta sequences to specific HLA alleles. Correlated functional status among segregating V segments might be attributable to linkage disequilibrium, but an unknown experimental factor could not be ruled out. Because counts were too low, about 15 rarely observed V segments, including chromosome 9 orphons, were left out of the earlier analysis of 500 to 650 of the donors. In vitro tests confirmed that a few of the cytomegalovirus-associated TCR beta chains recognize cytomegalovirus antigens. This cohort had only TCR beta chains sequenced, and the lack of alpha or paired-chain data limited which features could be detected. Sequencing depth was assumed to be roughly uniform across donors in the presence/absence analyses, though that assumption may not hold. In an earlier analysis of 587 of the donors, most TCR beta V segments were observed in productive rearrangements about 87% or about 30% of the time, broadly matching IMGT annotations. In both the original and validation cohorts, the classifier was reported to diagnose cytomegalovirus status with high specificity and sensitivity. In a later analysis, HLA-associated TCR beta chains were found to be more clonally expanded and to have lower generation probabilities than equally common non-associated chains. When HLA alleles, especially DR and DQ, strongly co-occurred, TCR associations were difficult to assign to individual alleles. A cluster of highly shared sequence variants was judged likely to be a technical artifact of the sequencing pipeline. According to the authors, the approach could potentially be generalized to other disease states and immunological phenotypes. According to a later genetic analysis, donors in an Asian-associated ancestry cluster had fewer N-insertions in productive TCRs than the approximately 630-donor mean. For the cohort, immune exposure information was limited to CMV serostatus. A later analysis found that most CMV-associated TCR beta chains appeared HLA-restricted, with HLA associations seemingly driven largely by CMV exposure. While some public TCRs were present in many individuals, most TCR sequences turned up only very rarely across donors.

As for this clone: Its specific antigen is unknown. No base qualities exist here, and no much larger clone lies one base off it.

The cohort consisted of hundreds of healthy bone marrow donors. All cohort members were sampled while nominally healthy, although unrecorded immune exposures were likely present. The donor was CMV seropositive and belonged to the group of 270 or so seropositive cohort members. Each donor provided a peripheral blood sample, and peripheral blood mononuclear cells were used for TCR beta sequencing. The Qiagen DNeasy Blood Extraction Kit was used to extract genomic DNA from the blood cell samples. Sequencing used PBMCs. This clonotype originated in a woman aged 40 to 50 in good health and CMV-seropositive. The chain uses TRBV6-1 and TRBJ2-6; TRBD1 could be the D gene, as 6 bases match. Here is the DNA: TGTGCCAGCAGTGAAAACAGGGCTGGGGCCAACGTCCTGACTTTC. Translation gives CASSENRAGANVLTF.